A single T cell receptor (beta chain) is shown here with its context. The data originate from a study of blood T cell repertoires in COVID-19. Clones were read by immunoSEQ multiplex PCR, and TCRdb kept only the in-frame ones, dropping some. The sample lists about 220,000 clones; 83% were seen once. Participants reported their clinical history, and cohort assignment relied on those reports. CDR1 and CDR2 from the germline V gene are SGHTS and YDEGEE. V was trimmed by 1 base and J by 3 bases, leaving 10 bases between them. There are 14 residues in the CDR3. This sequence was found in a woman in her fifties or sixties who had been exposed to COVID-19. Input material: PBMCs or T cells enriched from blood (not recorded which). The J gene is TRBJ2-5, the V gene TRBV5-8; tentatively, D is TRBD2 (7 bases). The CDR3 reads CASSLWGGKETQYF. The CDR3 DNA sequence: TGTGCCAGCAGCTTGTGGGGGGGCAAAGAGACCCAGTACTTC.